This TCR beta chain was observed in a study of identical twins. V lost 3 bases and J 0 bases, leaving 7 bases between the germline ends. Looked up from germline, CDR1 is LNHDA and CDR2 is SQIVND (reference sequence). CDR3 length equals 14 residues. It was template switching that added a universal primer site, and there were unique molecular identifiers on the cDNA. Via MiXCR, TCRdb re-called the 5' RACE reads, giving one row per CDR3 protein. The repertoire holds about 720,000 distinct CDR3 sequences, with roughly 8% as singletons. This clonotype was observed a handful of times. The sample also formed part of further work on yellow fever vaccine responses in identical twins.

The TCR originated in a woman aged 18-29 years in good health. The gene calls are TRBV19 and TRBJ2-3; D gene unclear. Sequencing input: PBMCs. CDR3 nucleotide sequence: TGTGCCAGTAGTATGAGAACAAGCACAGATACGCAGTATTTT. Translated, it gives CASSMRTSTDTQYF.